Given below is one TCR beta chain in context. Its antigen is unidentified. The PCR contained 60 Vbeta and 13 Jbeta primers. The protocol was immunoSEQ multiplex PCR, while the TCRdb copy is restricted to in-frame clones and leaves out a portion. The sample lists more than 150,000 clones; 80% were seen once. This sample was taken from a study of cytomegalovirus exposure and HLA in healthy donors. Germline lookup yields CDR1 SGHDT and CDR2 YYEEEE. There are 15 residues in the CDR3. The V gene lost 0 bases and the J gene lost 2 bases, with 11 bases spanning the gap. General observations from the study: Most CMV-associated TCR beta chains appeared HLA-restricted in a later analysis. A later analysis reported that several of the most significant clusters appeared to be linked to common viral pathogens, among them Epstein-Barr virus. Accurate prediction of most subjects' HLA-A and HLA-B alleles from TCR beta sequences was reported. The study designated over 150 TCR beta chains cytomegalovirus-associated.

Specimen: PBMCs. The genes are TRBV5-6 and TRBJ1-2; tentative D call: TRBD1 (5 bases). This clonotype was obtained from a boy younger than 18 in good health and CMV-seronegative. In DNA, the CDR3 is TGTGCCAGCAGCTTGGAAGGGGCGGGGAACTATGGCTACACCTTC. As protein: CASSLEGAGNYGYTF.